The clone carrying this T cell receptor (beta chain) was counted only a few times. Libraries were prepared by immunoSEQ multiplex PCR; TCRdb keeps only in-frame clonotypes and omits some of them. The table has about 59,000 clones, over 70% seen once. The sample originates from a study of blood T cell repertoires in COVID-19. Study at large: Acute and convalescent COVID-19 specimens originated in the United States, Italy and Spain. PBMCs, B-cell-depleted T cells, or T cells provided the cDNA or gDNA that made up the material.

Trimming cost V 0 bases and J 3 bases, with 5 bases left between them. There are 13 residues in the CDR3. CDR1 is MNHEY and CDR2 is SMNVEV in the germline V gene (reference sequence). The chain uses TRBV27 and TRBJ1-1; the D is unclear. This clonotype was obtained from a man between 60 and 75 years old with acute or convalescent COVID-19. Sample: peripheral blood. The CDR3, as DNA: TGTGCCAGCAGTTTATCGCGGGACACTGAAGCTTTCTTT. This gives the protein CASSLSRDTEAFF.